This T cell receptor beta chain was obtained from a study of T cell responses to AZD1222 COVID-19 vaccine. Findings and limits, study-wide: Nearly half of the spike-specific TCRs reportedly recognize variant regions that carry no mutations. Repertoires in all cases were sampled only once the peak T cell response had passed. Just a handful of AZD1222 recipients were seropositive at baseline.

On this clone: Its antigen is still unknown.

CDR3 length: 16 amino acids. V lost 4 bases, J lost 3 bases, and 11 bases stayed unmatched. Germline V gene sequence: CDR1 SGHDN, CDR2 FVKESK. The table came from immunoSEQ multiplex PCR; TCRdb's copy has only in-frame clones and leaves some out. The table includes around 140,000 clones, 80% to 90% detected once. This receptor was identified in an adult in good health. The starting material was peripheral blood, obtained on day 0 of AZD1222 vaccination. This rearrangement joins TRBV14 to TRBJ2-7, with 8 bases identical to TRBD2. Here the CDR3 reads CASSPEGLAGRYEQYF. The CDR3 DNA reads TGTGCCAGCAGCCCAGAGGGCCTAGCGGGTCGCTACGAGCAGTACTTC.